This T cell receptor (beta chain) was identified in a study of T cells in Graves' hyperthyroidism and ophthalmopathy. This clonotype was recorded at least ten times. V lost 0 bases and J 2 bases, leaving 7 bases between the germline ends. CDR1 is LNHNV, CDR2 YYDKDF, per germline (reference sequence). CDR3 length equals 15 residues. Amplification of TCR beta CDR3 regions used RNA as the template. The HTBI set primed first-round TCR CDR3 RT-PCR. Using its own MiXCR run on the multiplex PCR reads, TCRdb lists one record per CDR3 protein. The sample contains about 580,000 distinct CDR3 sequences, more than 45% of which appear only once.

This clonotype was sampled from a woman between 18 and 29 years old with Graves' hyperthyroidism. The sequencing sample was made of peripheral blood or thyroid tissue (not recorded which). The chain links TRBV15 to TRBJ2-2; no definite D call. CDR3 protein: CATSRDRINTGELFF. The CDR3 bases are TGTGCCACCAGCAGAGATCGAATAAACACCGGGGAGCTGTTTTTT.